This T cell receptor (beta chain) comes out of a study of graft-versus-host responses after intestinal transplantation. General study points: GvH clones were found in recipient marrow; some appeared first in ileum or blood. Circulating GvH clones peaking coincided with falling HvG clones soon after transplant.

Clones were read by immunoSEQ multiplex PCR, and TCRdb kept only the in-frame ones, dropping some. Among fewer than 120,000 clones, approximately 92% were seen once, and the ten largest hold about 0.51%. As regards this clone: Its antigen is still unknown.

CDR3 length equals 15 residues. V dropped 0 bases and J dropped 2 bases, with 9 bases sitting between them. Per germline, CDR1 MGHRA and CDR2 YSYEKL. J is TRBJ2-3 and V is TRBV4-1; D call uncertain. The sample in question was unstimulated CD8+ T cells sorted from spleen or lymph node cells, obtained before intestinal transplant. The TCR comes from a human donor who received an intestinal transplant. The CDR3 here is CASSQDRSATDTQYF. The CDR3 DNA reads as TGCGCCAGCAGCCAAGATAGGTCGGCCACAGATACGCAGTATTTT.